This T cell receptor beta chain was sequenced in a study of control samples from healthy donors and cancer patients. CDR1 is MNHEY, CDR2 SVGAGI, per germline. The CDR3 has 15 residues. The trim removed 6 bases at V and 4 bases at J, leaving 9 bases unmatched. TCRdb's copy holds only in-frame clones and misses some; the assay was immunoSEQ multiplex PCR. The sample contains roughly 120,000 clones, roughly 90% of which appear only once. The sequenced sample was blood. This chain connects TRBV6-5 to TRBJ1-1; TRBD1 matches 9 bases. The receptor was isolated from a man aged 50 to 60 in good health. The CDR3 spells CASSLTGGGGTEAFF. The CDR3 DNA sequence: TGTGCCAGCAGCCTAACAGGGGGCGGCGGCACTGAAGCTTTCTTT.